One and the same sample provided the 17 T cell receptor beta chains below, sequenced in a study of control samples from healthy donors and cancer patients. The method was immunoSEQ multiplex PCR; TCRdb's version includes in-frame clones alone and lacks a portion of them. The data show some 48,000 clones, about 94% seen once. Sequencing was carried out using PBMCs. These receptors were collected from a woman aged 45-65 years with head and neck cancer.

The gene calls are TRBV10-1 and TRBJ2-1, with TRBD2 matching over 11 bases. The germline gives CDR1 WNHNN, CDR2 SYGVQD (reference sequence). This CDR3 contains 19 residues. Germline trimming cut 3 bases from V and 4 bases from J; bases unmatched to any gene: 14. The CDR3 sequence is CASSDTSAWGTSGYNEQFF. CDR3 nucleotide sequence: TGCGCCAGCAGTGACACCTCCGCATGGGGGACTAGCGGATACAATGAGCAGTTCTTC.

This rearrangement joins TRBV28 to TRBJ2-7; 10 bases are a match to TRBD1. J was trimmed by 0 bases and V by 1 base; bases with no gene match: 6. Per the germline V gene, CDR1 is MDHEN and CDR2 is SYDVKM. The CDR3 consists of 17 residues. The CDR3 sequence: CASSLSTGTGASYEQYF. CDR3 DNA: TGTGCCAGCAGTTTATCCACCGGGACAGGGGCCTCCTACGAGCAGTACTTC.

Only a few counts were recorded for this clone. The gene calls are TRBV2 and TRBJ1-2; D is perhaps TRBD1 (5 bases). The CDR3 extends over 13 amino acids. Between the trimmed V and J ends, which lost 3 bases and 8 bases, there was a span of 13 bases. Germline assignment: CDR1 SNHLY and CDR2 FYNNEI. The CDR3 nucleotides read TGTGCCAGCAGTGAGAACGACCGGGGGGGCTACACCTTC. It is translated as CASSENDRGGYTF.

This chain links TRBV30 with TRBJ1-6; D might be TRBD1 (5 bases). With 2 bases removed from V and 5 bases from J, the gap between germline ends came to 10 bases. The length of the CDR3 is 14 residues. Germline CDR1 reads GTSNPN; CDR2 reads SVGIG (reference sequence). This CDR3 is CAWSRDFNNSPLHF. CDR3 coding DNA: TGTGCCTGGAGTCGGGACTTCAATAATTCACCCCTCCACTTT.

The rearrangement joins TRBV11-3 to TRBJ2-3; D is undetermined. With 3 bases removed from V and 1 base from J, the gap between germline ends came to 11 bases. There are 15 residues in the CDR3. CDR1 SGHNT and CDR2 YENEEA come from the germline V gene. Here the CDR3 DNA reads TGTGCCAGCAGCTTGGGGAAGTATGGCACAGATACGCAGTATTTT. It encodes CASSLGKYGTDTQYF.

This clone has more than one count but fewer than ten. The chain joins TRBV2 to TRBJ2-3, with D hard to call. V was shortened by 1 base and J by 0 bases, with 5 bases between the two germline ends. Germline V lookup: CDR1 SNHLY, CDR2 FYNNEI. This CDR3 is 14 amino acids long. CDR3 region: CASSEDTSTDTQYF. In DNA, the CDR3 is TGTGCCAGCAGTGAAGACACTAGCACAGATACGCAGTATTTT.

CDR3 sequence (DNA): TGTGCCTCTGGCAGTAAAAACTATGGCTACACCTTC. It is translated as CASGSKNYGYTF. The chain combines TRBV30 with TRBJ1-2; D remains unclear. This CDR3 has 12 amino acids. Germline CDR1 and CDR2: GTSNPN and SVGIG (reference sequence). Trimming shortened V by 7 bases and J by 2 bases, and 11 bases separated the two germline ends.

This chain connects TRBV28 to TRBJ2-1; TRBD2 agrees at 8 bases. The V segment lost 7 bases and the J segment 6 bases; nucleotides outside the gene matches: 8. The CDR3 has 14 amino acids. Germline V gene sequence: CDR1 MDHEN, CDR2 SYDVKM. The DNA of the CDR3 is TGTGCCAGCACGGAGGAAGCGGGAGTCAATGAGCAGTTCTTC. It translates to CASTEEAGVNEQFF.

This clone was detected only once. The V gene is TRBV5-1, the J gene TRBJ1-5; 10 bases map to TRBD1. This CDR3 is 15 amino acids long. J was trimmed by 3 bases and V by 3 bases; bases with no gene match: 3. Germline CDR1 reads SGHRS; CDR2 reads YFSETQ. CDR3 amino acids: CASSSGTGVNQPQHF. CDR3 in DNA: TGCGCCAGCAGCTCCGGGACAGGGGTCAATCAGCCCCAGCATTTT.

This chain links TRBV5-1 with TRBJ1-2, with 7 bases lining up with TRBD1. CDR3 size: 12 residues. CDR1 SGHRS and CDR2 YFSETQ come from the germline V gene. Losses at the gene ends were 2 bases for V and 8 bases for J; bases not matched to a gene: 3. In DNA, the CDR3 is TGCGCCAGCAGCTTCGACAGGGCCGGCTACACCTTC. Amino acids: CASSFDRAGYTF.

The chain carries TRBV4-3 and TRBJ2-3; D unresolved. CDR3 length: 13 residues. Germline CDR1 is LGHNA and CDR2 is YSLEER. V was trimmed by 0 bases and J by 5 bases, leaving 6 bases between them. CDR3 sequence reads: CASSQDEGDTQYF. DNA of the CDR3: TGCGCCAGCAGCCAAGATGAAGGAGATACGCAGTATTTT.

The V gene is TRBV7-6, the J gene TRBJ1-3; D ambiguous. Trimming took 0 bases from V and 9 from J, leaving 9 bases between them. This CDR3 spans 13 amino acids. The germline V gene encodes CDR1 SGHVS and CDR2 FNYEAQ. DNA of the CDR3: TGTGCCAGCAGCTTAGCGTACGGTGGCACCATATATTTT. Translation: CASSLAYGGTIYF. Full variable domain (missing parts from reference TRBV7-6 and TRBJ1-3): GAGVSQSPRYKVTKRGQDVALRCDPISGHVSLYWYRQALGQGPEFLTYFNYEAQQDKSGLPNDRFSAERPEGSISTLTIQRTEQRDSAMYRCASSLAYGGTIYFGEGSWLTVV.

The chain employs TRBV5-6 and TRBJ1-1, with 9 bases lining up with TRBD1. The germline gives CDR1 SGHDT, CDR2 YYEEEE. Germline trimming cut 3 bases from V and 5 bases from J; bases unmatched to any gene: 5. The CDR3 covers 14 residues. The CDR3 loop is CASSSPGQGTEAFF. The CDR3 bases are TGTGCCAGCAGCTCCCCGGGACAGGGAACTGAAGCTTTCTTT.

The chain joins TRBV19 to TRBJ1-2; no definite D call. V was trimmed by 3 bases and J by 2 bases, leaving 10 bases between them. This CDR3 contains 14 residues. Germline V CDR1 and CDR2: LNHDA, SQIVND (reference sequence). CDR3 DNA: TGTGCCAGTAGTATTCGAGGCACCAACTATGGCTACACCTTC. It yields the protein CASSIRGTNYGYTF.

The chain carries TRBV19 and TRBJ1-3; perhaps TRBD1 as D (6 bases). The V end was cut by 1 base, the J end by 3 bases, with 7 bases between. The V gene's germline CDR1 is LNHDA and CDR2 SQIVND (reference sequence). There are 14 residues in the CDR3. The CDR3 sequence: CASSIGRGGNTIYF. The CDR3 nucleotides are TGTGCCAGTAGTATAGGCAGGGGTGGAAACACCATATATTTT.

The chain combines TRBV4-1 with TRBJ2-7; D is undetermined. CDR3 length: 13 amino acids. V lost 1 base to trimming and J lost 0 bases, with 4 bases between them. In germline, CDR1 is MGHRA, CDR2 YSYEKL. CDR3 nucleotides: TGCGCCAGCAGCCAAGCCTTCTCCTACGAGCAGTACTTC. It codes for CASSQAFSYEQYF.

This clone was recorded only once. The chain employs TRBV21-1 and TRBJ2-6. TRBV21-1 is listed as a pseudogene. This CDR3 is built from 17 residues. CDR3 sequence: CASSKGIRFSGANVLTF. The CDR3 DNA reads as TGTGCCAGCAGCAAAGGGATACGGTTCTCTGGGGCCAACGTCCTGACTTTC.